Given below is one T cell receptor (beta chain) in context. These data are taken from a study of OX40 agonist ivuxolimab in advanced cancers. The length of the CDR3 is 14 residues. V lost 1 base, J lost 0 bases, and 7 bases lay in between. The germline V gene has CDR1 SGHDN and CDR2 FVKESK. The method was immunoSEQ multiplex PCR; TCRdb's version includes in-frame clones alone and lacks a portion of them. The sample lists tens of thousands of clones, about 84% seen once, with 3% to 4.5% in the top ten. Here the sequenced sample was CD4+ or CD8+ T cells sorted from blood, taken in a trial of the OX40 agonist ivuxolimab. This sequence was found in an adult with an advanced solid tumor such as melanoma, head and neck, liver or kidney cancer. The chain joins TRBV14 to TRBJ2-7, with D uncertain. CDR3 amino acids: CASSQVYSSYEQYF. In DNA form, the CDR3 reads TGTGCCAGCAGCCAAGTTTACAGCTCCTACGAGCAGTACTTC.